Listed here are 26 T cell receptor beta chains from one sample, sequenced in a study of monozygotic twins with inflammatory bowel disease. TCRdb reprocessed the 5' RACE reads and reports one entry per CDR3 protein, with no DNA. The table for this sample gives roughly 320,000 distinct CDR3 sequences. What was sequenced was blood. The source is a human donor with ulcerative colitis or Crohn's disease, or a healthy co-twin of an affected twin (not recorded which).

V is TRBV18 and J is TRBJ2-7; TCRdb reports TRBD1, a call that lacks DNA to check it against. This CDR3 spans 16 amino acids. The germline gives CDR1 KGHSH, CDR2 LQKENI. The CDR3 is CASSPPIGTSSYEQYF.

The chain couples TRBV29-1 to TRBJ2-7; TCRdb proposes TRBD1, but this gene call is untestable without DNA. Germline CDR1 is SQVTM and CDR2 is ANQGSEA. This CDR3 spans 14 amino acids. CDR3 sequence reads: CSVHAGGAGWEQYF.

The rearrangement uses TRBV7-9 and TRBJ1-4. The CDR3 has 14 residues. The germline CDR1 and CDR2 sequences are SEHNR and FQNEAQ (reference sequence). The CDR3 protein is CASSREGISEKLFF.

The chain is built from TRBV30 and TRBJ1-6; TCRdb's D call of TRBD1 is untestable without DNA. This CDR3 contains 15 residues. Germline V CDR1 and CDR2: GTSNPN, SVGIG (reference sequence). This chain's CDR3 is CAWSVLGGWGSPLHF.

The chain employs TRBV6-1 and TRBJ2-3; TCRdb outputs TRBD1, but without DNA this stays unchecked. The CDR3 runs to 17 residues. Germline CDR1 is MNHNS and CDR2 is SASEGT. The CDR3 here is CASRPDRAHSSTDTQYF.

The rearrangement links TRBV6-5 to TRBJ2-7; absent DNA, TCRdb's TRBD2 call cannot be checked. This CDR3 is 13 amino acids long. Germline V gene lookup returns CDR1 MNHEY and CDR2 SVGAGI. The CDR3 loop is CASSRLAGRVQYF.

CDR3: CASSVPWGHEQYF. The chain employs TRBV6-5 and TRBJ2-7; with no DNA, the TCRdb D assignment of TRBD1 cannot be verified. CDR3 length equals 13 residues. Germline V gene data show CDR1 as MNHEY and CDR2 as SVGAGI.

CDR3 sequence reads: CASSLAKTGQGGPFF. The rearrangement links TRBV7-8 to TRBJ1-1; the D call from TCRdb, TRBD1, cannot be confirmed without DNA. Germline CDR1 reads SGHVS; CDR2 reads FQNEAQ. There are 15 residues in the CDR3.

This chain links TRBV7-8 with TRBJ2-1; TCRdb lists TRBD2, though no DNA is available to test this call. The CDR3 is 16 amino acids. CDR1 and CDR2 from the germline V gene are SGHVS and FQNEAQ. The CDR3: CASAVEGGGSLDEQFF.

CDR3 amino acids: CASSPGSLFIQYF. V usage is TRBV12-3 or TRBV12-4 and J usage is TRBJ2-4; TCRdb gives TRBD1 as the D gene, but with no DNA this cannot be confirmed. The CDR3 extends over 13 amino acids.

The V and J genes are TRBV6-2 or TRBV6-3 and TRBJ2-1; TCRdb's D call of TRBD2 is untestable without DNA. CDR1 and CDR2 (germline): MNHEY, SVGEGT. The CDR3 runs to 22 residues. The CDR3 sequence: CASITIKDQGANGLAEYNEQFF.

This chain connects TRBV4-3 to TRBJ2-7; as DNA is missing, the TRBD2 call by TCRdb cannot be tested. The V gene's germline CDR1 is LGHNA and CDR2 YSLEER. CDR3 size: 16 residues. This CDR3 reads CASSQVRSGRSYEQYF.

The gene calls are TRBV20-1 and TRBJ2-3; checking the TCRdb D call of TRBD1 is not possible without DNA. There are 14 residues in the CDR3. Germline-derived CDR1 and CDR2 are DFQATT and SNEGSKA (reference sequence). CDR3 region: CSAVTGGPADTQYF.

The rearrangement uses TRBV5-1 and TRBJ1-1. Germline loops: CDR1 SGHRS, CDR2 YFSETQ. The CDR3 spans 15 residues. The CDR3 here is CASSLIRGWSTEAFF. Combining the CDR3 with reference TRBV5-1 and TRBJ1-1 gives the whole variable domain KAGVTQTPRYLIKTRGQQVTLSCSPISGHRSVSWYQQTPGQGLQFLFEYFSETQRNKGNFPGRFSGRQFSNSRSEMNVSTLELGDSALYLCASSLIRGWSTEAFFGQGTRLTVV.

V and J are TRBV7-8 and TRBJ1-5; TCRdb outputs TRBD1, but without DNA this stays unchecked. The CDR3 contains 15 residues. Germline CDR1 is SGHVS and CDR2 is FQNEAQ. The CDR3: CASSYKDRFNQPQHF.

The CDR3 sequence: CASSPSGRARDYNEQFF. The chain joins TRBV7-2 to TRBJ2-1; TCRdb reports TRBD2, a call that lacks DNA to check it against. CDR3 size: 17 residues. Germline V gene sequence: CDR1 SGHTA, CDR2 FQGNSA.

Here the CDR3 reads CASSQPTGNQPQHF. The genes are TRBV28 and TRBJ1-5. In germline, CDR1 is MDHEN, CDR2 SYDVKM. The CDR3 contains 14 residues.

The V gene is TRBV6-5, the J gene TRBJ1-1. Germline V CDR1 and CDR2: MNHEY, SVGAGI. CDR3 size: 14 residues. The CDR3 is CASTFSELNTEAFF.

This rearrangement joins TRBV28 to TRBJ2-4; TCRdb designates TRBD1, a call that cannot be tested without DNA. CDR3 length: 17 amino acids. CDR1 is MDHEN, CDR2 SYDVKM, per germline. The CDR3 is CASSLSIGGWGKNIQYF.

CDR3 sequence: CASSQAGTGAQETQYF. The chain uses TRBV12-3 or TRBV12-4 and TRBJ2-5; TCRdb returns TRBD1, unconfirmable since there is no DNA. This CDR3 has 16 residues.

The rearrangement links TRBV29-1 to TRBJ1-4; TCRdb reports TRBD1, a call that lacks DNA to check it against. There are 16 residues in the CDR3. Germline values: CDR1 SQVTM, CDR2 ANQGSEA. The CDR3 is CSVEGTEWGANEKLFF.

This chain links TRBV10-3 with TRBJ2-1; the TCRdb call, TRBD2, lacks DNA for checking. This CDR3 region has 17 residues. Germline CDR1 reads ENHRY; CDR2 reads SYGVKD. The CDR3: CAISETSGRAGRDEQFF.

This chain connects TRBV6-2 or TRBV6-3 to TRBJ2-2; the TCRdb D gene call, TRBD2, has no DNA to confirm it. From germline, CDR1 is MNHEY and CDR2 SVGEGT. This CDR3 has 14 amino acids. CDR3 loop: CASSYFKEAGELFF.

J is TRBJ2-3 and V is TRBV12-3 or TRBV12-4. The CDR3 totals 15 residues. CDR3 protein: CASSFYRRQADTQYF.

The chain recombines TRBV29-1 with TRBJ2-1; TCRdb outputs TRBD2, but without DNA this stays unchecked. The CDR3 spans 13 residues. Germline loops: CDR1 SQVTM, CDR2 ANQGSEA. CDR3: CSGGAGLNNEQFF.

The rearrangement joins TRBV19 to TRBJ2-2; TCRdb names TRBD1, which stays unverified in the absence of DNA. Germline V gene lookup returns CDR1 LNHDA and CDR2 SQIVND (reference sequence). This CDR3 is built from 15 residues. Here the CDR3 reads CASSTRQEYTGELFF.